The 5 T cell receptor beta chains presented below share a single source sample, sequenced in a study of blood T cell repertoires in COVID-19. The data were produced by immunoSEQ multiplex PCR, yet TCRdb's version contains in-frame clones alone and is incomplete. The table shows 490,000 or so clones, with roughly 90% occurring only once. Sequenced: PBMCs or T cells enriched from blood (not recorded which). All receptors derive from a woman aged 40 to 49 who had recovered from COVID-19.

This sequence joins TRBV25-1 and TRBJ1-1; tentatively, D is TRBD1 (6 bases). The CDR3 length is 14 residues. Per germline, CDR1 MGHDK and CDR2 SYGVNS. The germline V and J ends were trimmed by 5 bases and 1 base, with 11 bases remaining between them. The CDR3 loop reads CASSRPGQNTEAFF. In nucleotides, the CDR3 is TGTGCCAGCAGTCGCCCGGGACAGAACACTGAAGCTTTCTTT.

This chain joins TRBV15 and TRBJ2-7, with a weak D call TRBD1 (5 bases). Germline V gene data show CDR1 as LNHNV and CDR2 as YYDKDF (reference sequence). The CDR3 covers 14 residues. The V end lost 0 bases, the J end lost 2 bases, and 8 bases lay between the germline ends. Here the CDR3 reads CATSRDQGPYEQYF. The CDR3 DNA reads TGTGCCACCAGCAGAGATCAGGGTCCCTACGAGCAGTACTTC.

J is TRBJ1-1 and V is TRBV4-2, with D unresolved. The V end lost 0 bases, the J end lost 10 bases, and 12 bases lay between the germline ends. The CDR3 spans 13 residues. Germline assignment: CDR1 LGHNA and CDR2 YNFKEQ. As DNA, the CDR3 is TGTGCCAGCAGCCAAGATTTAGCACGTCTAGCTTTCTTT. Residues: CASSQDLARLAFF.

This chain joins TRBV5-1 and TRBJ2-7; D is uncertain. The V and J ends lost 4 bases and 7 bases respectively, with 9 bases between them. CDR3 length equals 11 residues. CDR1 and CDR2 from the germline V gene are SGHRS and YFSETQ. The CDR3 bases are TGCGCCAGCAGCCTAAACGCAGAGCAGTACTTC. Amino acids: CASSLNAEQYF.

This clone was recorded only once. This rearrangement joins TRBV9 to TRBJ1-5, with TRBD1 matching over 9 bases. Per the germline V gene, CDR1 is SGDLS and CDR2 is YYNGEE. V shed 4 bases, J shed 6 bases, and the junction held 8 bases outside the gene matches. The CDR3 has 15 residues. The CDR3 is CASSPGQGYSQPQHF. The CDR3 nucleotides are TGTGCCAGCAGCCCCGGACAGGGGTACAGTCAGCCCCAGCATTTT.